This T cell receptor beta chain was sequenced during a study of T cell clones after liver transplantation. Study in general: TCRbeta sequencing after a pre-transplant mixed lymphocyte reaction identified graft-donor-reactive clones, later tracked in post-transplant blood. Graft-donor-reactive sequences were compared with third-party-reactive TCRbeta sequences from pre-transplant mixed lymphocyte reactions.

Broader study findings: Donor-reactive sequences fell more than third party-reactive ones, suggesting partial deletion.

This clone appeared a few times. Its matching antigen is unknown. Produced via immunoSEQ multiplex PCR; TCRdb's table is partial and in-frame only. The sample has some 110,000 clones; around 83% are singletons. Sorting of unstimulated PBMCs yielded separate CD3+CD4+ and CD3+CD8+ fractions. V was cut by 2 bases and J by 6 bases, with 14 bases left in between. Germline assignment: CDR1 SGHTA and CDR2 FQGTGA. This CDR3 has 14 amino acids. V is TRBV7-3 and J is TRBJ2-7, with D perhaps matching TRBD1 (6 bases). This TCR came from a human donor who received a liver transplant. The specimen was CD4+ T cells from blood, collected before liver transplant. The CDR3 nucleotides read TGTGCCAGCAGCTTAGGGGCCACCAGGGGCGAGCAGTACTTC. The encoded protein is CASSLGATRGEQYF.